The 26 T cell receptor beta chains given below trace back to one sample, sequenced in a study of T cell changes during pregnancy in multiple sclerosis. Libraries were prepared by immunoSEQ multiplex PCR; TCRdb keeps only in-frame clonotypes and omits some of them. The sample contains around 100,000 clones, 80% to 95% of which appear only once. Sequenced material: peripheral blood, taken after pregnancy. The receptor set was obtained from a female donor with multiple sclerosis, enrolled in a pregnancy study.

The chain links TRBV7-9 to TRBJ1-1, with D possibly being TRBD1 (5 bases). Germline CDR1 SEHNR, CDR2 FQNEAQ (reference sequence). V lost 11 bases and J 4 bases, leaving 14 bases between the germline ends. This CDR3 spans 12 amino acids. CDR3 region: CAHQGEGTEAFF. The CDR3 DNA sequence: TGTGCCCATCAAGGGGAGGGCACTGAAGCTTTCTTT.

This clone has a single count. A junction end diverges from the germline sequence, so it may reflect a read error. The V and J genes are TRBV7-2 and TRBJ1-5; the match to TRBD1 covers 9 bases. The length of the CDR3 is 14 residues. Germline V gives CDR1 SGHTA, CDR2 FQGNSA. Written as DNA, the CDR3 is TGTGCCAGCAACTTACAGGGGGCAAGTCAGCCCCAGCATTTT. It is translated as CASNLQGASQPQHF.

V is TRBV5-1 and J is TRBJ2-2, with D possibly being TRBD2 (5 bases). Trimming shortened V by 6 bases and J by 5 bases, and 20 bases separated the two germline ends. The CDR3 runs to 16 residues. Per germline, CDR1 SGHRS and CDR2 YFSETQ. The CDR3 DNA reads TGCGCCAGCAACCCCCTATCGGGGTTTGATACCGGGGAGCTGTTTTTT. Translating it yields CASNPLSGFDTGELFF.

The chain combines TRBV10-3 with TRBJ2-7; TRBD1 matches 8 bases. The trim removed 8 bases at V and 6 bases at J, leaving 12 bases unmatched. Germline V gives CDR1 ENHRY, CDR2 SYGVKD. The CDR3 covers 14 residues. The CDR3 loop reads CAIASGGPFSEQYF. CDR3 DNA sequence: TGTGCCATCGCCTCAGGGGGCCCCTTTAGCGAGCAGTACTTC.

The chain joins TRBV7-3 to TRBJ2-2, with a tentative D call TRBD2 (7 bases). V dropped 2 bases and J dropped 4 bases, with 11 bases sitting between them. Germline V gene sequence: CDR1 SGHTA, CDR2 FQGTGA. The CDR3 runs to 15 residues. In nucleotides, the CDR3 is TGTGCCAGCAGCTTACGGGGGGCGGGCACCGGGGAGCTGTTTTTT. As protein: CASSLRGAGTGELFF.

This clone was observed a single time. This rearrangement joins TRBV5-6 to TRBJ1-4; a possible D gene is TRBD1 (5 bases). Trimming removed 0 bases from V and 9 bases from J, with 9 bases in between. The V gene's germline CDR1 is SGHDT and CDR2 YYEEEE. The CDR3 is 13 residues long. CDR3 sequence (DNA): TGTGCCAGCAGCTTGGGGATGGACAAAAAACTGTTTTTT. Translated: CASSLGMDKKLFF. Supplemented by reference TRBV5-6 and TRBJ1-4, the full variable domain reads DAGVTQSPTHLIKTRGQQVTLRCSPKSGHDTVSWYQQALGQGPQFIFQYYEEEERQRGNFPDRFSGHQFPNYSSELNVNALLLGDSALYLCASSLGMDKKLFFGSGTQLSVL.

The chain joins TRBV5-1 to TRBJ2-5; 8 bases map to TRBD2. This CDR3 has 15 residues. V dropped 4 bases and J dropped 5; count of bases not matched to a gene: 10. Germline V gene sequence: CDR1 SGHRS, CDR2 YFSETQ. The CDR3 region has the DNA TGCGCCAGCAGCCCCGAAGGACTAGCTGGTGAGACCCAGTACTTC. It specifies CASSPEGLAGETQYF.

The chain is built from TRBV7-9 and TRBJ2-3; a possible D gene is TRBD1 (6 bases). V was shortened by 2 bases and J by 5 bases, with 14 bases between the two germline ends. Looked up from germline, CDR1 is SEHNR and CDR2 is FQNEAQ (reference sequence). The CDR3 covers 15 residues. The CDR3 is CASSLSRGTQDTQYF. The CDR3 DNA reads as TGTGCCAGCAGCTTATCGAGGGGGACCCAAGATACGCAGTATTTT.

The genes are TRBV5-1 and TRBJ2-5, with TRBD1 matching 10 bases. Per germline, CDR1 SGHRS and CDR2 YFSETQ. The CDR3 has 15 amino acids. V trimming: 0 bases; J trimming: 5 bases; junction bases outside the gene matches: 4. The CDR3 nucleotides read TGCGCCAGCAGCTTGGAGACAGGGGGCAGGGAGACCCAGTACTTC. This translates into CASSLETGGRETQYF. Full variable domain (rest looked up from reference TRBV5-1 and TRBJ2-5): KAGVTQTPRYLIKTRGQQVTLSCSPISGHRSVSWYQQTPGQGLQFLFEYFSETQRNKGNFPGRFSGRQFSNSRSEMNVSTLELGDSALYLCASSLETGGRETQYFGPGTRLLVL.

CDR3 nucleotide sequence: TGCAGTACCGGGGAGGATGCTTTCTTT. Amino acids: CSTGEDAFF. The V and J genes are TRBV20-1 and TRBJ1-1; no clear D gene. The CDR3 extends over 9 amino acids. Germline CDR1 and CDR2: DFQATT and SNEGSKA (reference sequence). Trimming stripped 8 bases from V and 11 bases from J, with 12 bases between.

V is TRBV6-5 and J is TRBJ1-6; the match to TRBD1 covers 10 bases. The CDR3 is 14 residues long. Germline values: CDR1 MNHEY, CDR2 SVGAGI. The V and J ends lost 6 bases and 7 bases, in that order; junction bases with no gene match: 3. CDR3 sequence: CASRPGQGNSPLHF. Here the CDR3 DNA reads TGTGCCAGCAGGCCGGGACAGGGGAATTCACCCCTCCACTTT.

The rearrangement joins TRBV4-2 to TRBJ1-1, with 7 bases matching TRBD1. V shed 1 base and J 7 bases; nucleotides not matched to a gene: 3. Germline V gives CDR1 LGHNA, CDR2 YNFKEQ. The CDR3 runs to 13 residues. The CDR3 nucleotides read TGTGCCAGCAGCCAAGCCGGGGACAGTGAAGCTTTCTTT. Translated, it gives CASSQAGDSEAFF.

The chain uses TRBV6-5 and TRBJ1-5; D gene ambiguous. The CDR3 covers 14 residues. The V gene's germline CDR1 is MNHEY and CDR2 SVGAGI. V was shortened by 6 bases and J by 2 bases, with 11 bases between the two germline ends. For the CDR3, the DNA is TGTGCCAGCAGCCCTGACTGGGGCAATCAGCCCCAGCATTTT. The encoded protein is CASSPDWGNQPQHF.

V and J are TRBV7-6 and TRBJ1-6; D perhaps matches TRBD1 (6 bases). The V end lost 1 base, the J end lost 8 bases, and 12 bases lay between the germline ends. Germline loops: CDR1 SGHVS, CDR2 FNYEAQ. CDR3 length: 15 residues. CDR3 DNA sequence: TGTGCCAGCAGCTTAGGGCAGGGGCAGCATTCACCCCTCCACTTT. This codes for CASSLGQGQHSPLHF.

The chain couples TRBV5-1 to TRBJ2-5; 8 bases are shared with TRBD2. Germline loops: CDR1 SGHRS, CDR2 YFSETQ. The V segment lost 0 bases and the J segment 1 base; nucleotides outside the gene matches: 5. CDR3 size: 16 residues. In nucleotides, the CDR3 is TGCGCCAGCAGCTTGGGCCAGCGGGGGTCCCAAGAGACCCAGTACTTC. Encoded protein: CASSLGQRGSQETQYF.

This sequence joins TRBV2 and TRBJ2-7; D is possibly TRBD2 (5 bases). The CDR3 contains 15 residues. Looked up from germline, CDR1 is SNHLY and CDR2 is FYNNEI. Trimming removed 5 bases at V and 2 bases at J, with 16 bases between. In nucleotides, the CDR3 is TGTGCCAGCAGTCGGAGTGGACTTGCGCCCTACGAGCAGTACTTC. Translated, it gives CASSRSGLAPYEQYF.

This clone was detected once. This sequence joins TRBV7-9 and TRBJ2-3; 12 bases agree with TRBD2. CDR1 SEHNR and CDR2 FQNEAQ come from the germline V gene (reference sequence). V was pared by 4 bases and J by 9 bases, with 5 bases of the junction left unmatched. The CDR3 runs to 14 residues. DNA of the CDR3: TGTGCCAGCAGCTGGACTAGCGGGGCTCGCACGCAGTATTTT. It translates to CASSWTSGARTQYF.

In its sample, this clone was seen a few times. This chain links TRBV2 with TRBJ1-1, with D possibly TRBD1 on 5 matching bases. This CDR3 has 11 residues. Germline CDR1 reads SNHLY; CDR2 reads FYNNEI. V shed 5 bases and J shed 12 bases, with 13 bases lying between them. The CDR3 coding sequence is TGTGCCAGCAGTCCCCAGGGTTGGTCTTTCTTT. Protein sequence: CASSPQGWSFF. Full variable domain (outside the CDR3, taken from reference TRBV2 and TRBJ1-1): EPEVTQTPSHQVTQMGQEVILRCVPISNHLYFYWYRQILGQKVEFLVSFYNNEISEKSEIFDDQFSVERPDGSNFTLKIRSTKLEDSAMYFCASSPQGWSFFGQGTRLTVV.

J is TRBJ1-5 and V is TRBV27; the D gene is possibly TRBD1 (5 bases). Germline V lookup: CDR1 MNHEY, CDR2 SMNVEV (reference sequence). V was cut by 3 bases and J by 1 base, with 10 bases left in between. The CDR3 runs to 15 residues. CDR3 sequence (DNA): TGTGCCAGCAGTTTCGGTACAGGAAGCAATCAGCCCCAGCATTTT. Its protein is CASSFGTGSNQPQHF.

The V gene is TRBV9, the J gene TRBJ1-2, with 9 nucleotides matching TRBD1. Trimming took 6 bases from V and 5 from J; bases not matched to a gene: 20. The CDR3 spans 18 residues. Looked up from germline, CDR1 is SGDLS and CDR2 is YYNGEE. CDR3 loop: CASTTDAGGTGPSYGYTF. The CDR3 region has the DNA TGTGCCAGCACTACAGATGCTGGGGGGACAGGGCCTTCTTATGGCTACACCTTC.

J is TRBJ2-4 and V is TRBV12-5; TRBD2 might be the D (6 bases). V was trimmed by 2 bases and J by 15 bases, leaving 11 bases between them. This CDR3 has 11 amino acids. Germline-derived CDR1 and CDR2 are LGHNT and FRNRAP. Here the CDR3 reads CASGLSGLVYF. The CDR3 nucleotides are TGTGCTAGTGGTTTGAGCGGGCTGGTGTACTTC. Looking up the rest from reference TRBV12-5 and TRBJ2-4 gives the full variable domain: DARVTQTPRHKVTEMGQEVTMRCQPILGHNTVFWYRQTMMQGLELLAYFRNRAPLDDSGMPKDRFSAEMPDATLATLKIQPSEPRDSAVYFCASGLSGLVYFGAGTRLSVL.

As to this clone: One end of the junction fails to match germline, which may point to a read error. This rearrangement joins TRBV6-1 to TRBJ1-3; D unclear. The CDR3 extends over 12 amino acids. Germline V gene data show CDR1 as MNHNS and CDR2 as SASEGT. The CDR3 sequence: CASGDPPRTIYF. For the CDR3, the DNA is TGTGCCAGCGGTGACCCCCCCAGAACCATATATTTT.

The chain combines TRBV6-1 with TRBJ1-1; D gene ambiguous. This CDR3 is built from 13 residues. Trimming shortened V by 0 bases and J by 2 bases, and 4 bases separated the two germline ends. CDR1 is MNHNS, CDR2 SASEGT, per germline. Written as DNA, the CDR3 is TGTGCCAGCAGTGAAGCGCGAAACACTGAAGCTTTCTTT. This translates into CASSEARNTEAFF.

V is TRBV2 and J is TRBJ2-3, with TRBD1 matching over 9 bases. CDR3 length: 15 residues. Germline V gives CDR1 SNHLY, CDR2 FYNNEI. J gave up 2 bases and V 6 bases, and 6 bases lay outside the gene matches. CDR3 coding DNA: TGTGCCAGCAGGACTTGGGACAGGGACACAGATACGCAGTATTTT. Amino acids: CASRTWDRDTDTQYF.

The CDR3 nucleotides are TGTGCCAGTAGTATTGTGGGGGACAGAGGCACAGATACGCAGTATTTT. This gives the protein CASSIVGDRGTDTQYF. This chain links TRBV19 with TRBJ2-3; 7 bases align to TRBD1. CDR1 is LNHDA and CDR2 is SQIVND in the germline V gene (reference sequence). This CDR3 contains 16 residues. V was pared by 3 bases and J by 1 base, with 7 bases of the junction left unmatched.

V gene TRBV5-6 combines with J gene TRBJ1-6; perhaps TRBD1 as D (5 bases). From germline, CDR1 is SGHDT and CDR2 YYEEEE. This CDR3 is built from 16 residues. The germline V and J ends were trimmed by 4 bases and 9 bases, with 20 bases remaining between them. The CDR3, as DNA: TGTGCCAGCAGCCTGGGTGAGGCAGGGTTCGGTTCACCCCTCCACTTT. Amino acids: CASSLGEAGFGSPLHF.